The next 17 T cell receptor beta chains were all read from a single sample in a study of neurological immune-mediated disorders. MiXCR, run by TCRdb on the 5' RACE reads, gives a single entry per CDR3 protein. The sample shows tens of thousands of distinct CDR3 sequences, about 2.5% of them seen only once. What was sequenced was PBMCs. All receptors derive from a woman younger than 45 with multiple sclerosis.

This clonotype was detected many times. The rearrangement uses TRBV6-2 or TRBV6-3 and TRBJ2-7; 11 nucleotides align to TRBD2. Per germline, CDR1 MNHEY and CDR2 SVGEGT. This CDR3 spans 17 amino acids. After removal of 0 bases from V and 7 bases from J, the junction contained 11 bases not matched to a gene. In DNA, the CDR3 is TGTGCCAGCAGTTACTCGCCTCCTAGCGGGAGGAATGGTGAGCAGTACTTC. Translation gives CASSYSPPSGRNGEQYF.

This clonotype was seen repeatedly, ten times or more. The chain has TRBV20-1 and TRBJ2-3, with 7 positions matching TRBD1. The CDR3 sequence is 17 residues long. Trimming cost V 4 bases and J 9 bases; bases outside gene matches: 22. Per germline, CDR1 DFQATT and CDR2 SNEGSKA (reference sequence). The CDR3 spells CSATRTRAGRLGGTQYF. For the CDR3, the DNA is TGCAGTGCTACCCGAACGCGGGCAGGGCGGTTAGGGGGCACGCAGTATTTT.

In this sample, this clonotype turned up many times. The chain uses TRBV29-1 and TRBJ2-1; TRBD1 matches at 10 bases. CDR1 is SQVTM and CDR2 is ANQGSEA in the germline V gene. This CDR3 has 13 residues. The V gene end was trimmed by 4 bases and the J gene end by 4 bases; junction bases not matched to a gene: 1. The CDR3 spells CSVGTGGYNEQFF. As DNA, the CDR3 is TGCAGCGTTGGGACAGGGGGTTACAATGAGCAGTTCTTC.

At least ten counts were recorded for this clonotype. The genes are TRBV4-3 and TRBJ1-1; weak D call: TRBD1 (6 bases). CDR1 and CDR2 (germline): LGHNA, YSLEER. CDR3 length: 17 amino acids. Trimming left V 1 base short and J 1 base short, with 16 bases between. CDR3 DNA: TGCGCCAGCAGCCAAGGTCAAGGGGGGACCTGGAACACTGAAGCTTTCTTT. As protein: CASSQGQGGTWNTEAFF.

This clonotype was observed many times. In DNA, the CDR3 is TGTGCCAGCAGTGCTATCCTGAACACTGAAGCTTTCTTT. It specifies CASSAILNTEAFF. The chain couples TRBV2 to TRBJ1-1; D remains unclear. V lost 4 bases, J lost 0 bases, and 6 bases lay in between. CDR1 and CDR2 (germline): SNHLY, FYNNEI. This CDR3 has 13 amino acids.

There are many counts of this clonotype. The rearrangement links TRBV5-1 to TRBJ1-2; perhaps TRBD1 as D (6 bases). The germline V gene has CDR1 SGHRS and CDR2 YFSETQ. This CDR3 contains 14 residues. The germline V and J ends were trimmed by 1 base and 4 bases, with 11 bases remaining between them. CDR3 DNA sequence: TGCGCCAGCAGCTTGACGGACAGTCGCTATGGCTACACCTTC. It yields the protein CASSLTDSRYGYTF. The whole variable domain, filled in from reference TRBV5-1 and TRBJ1-2, reads KAGVTQTPRYLIKTRGQQVTLSCSPISGHRSVSWYQQTPGQGLQFLFEYFSETQRNKGNFPGRFSGRQFSNSRSEMNVSTLELGDSALYLCASSLTDSRYGYTFGSGTRLTVV.

In its sample, this clonotype was seen many times. The chain joins TRBV7-2 to TRBJ1-4; the match to TRBD1 covers 7 bases. Germline values: CDR1 SGHTA, CDR2 FQGNSA. V lost 0 bases, J lost 8 bases, and 18 bases stayed unmatched. The CDR3 is made up of 19 amino acids. The CDR3 reads CASSLALLSFQGGREKLFF. The DNA of the CDR3 is TGTGCCAGCAGCTTAGCCCTTCTATCATTTCAGGGGGGCCGCGAAAAACTGTTTTTT.

This clonotype was detected ten times or more. This chain's CDR3 is CASSLLGEFEQYF. The CDR3 region has the DNA TGTGCCAGCAGCTTACTAGGGGAGTTCGAGCAGTACTTC. The genes are TRBV7-8 and TRBJ2-7, with D possibly being TRBD1 or TRBD2 (5 bases each). V was clipped by 2 bases and J by 6 bases, with 11 bases between them. Germline lookup yields CDR1 SGHVS and CDR2 FQNEAQ. This CDR3 is built from 13 residues.

This clonotype was seen many times. J is TRBJ1-2 and V is TRBV6-5; D unclear. This CDR3 is 14 amino acids long. Germline CDR1 and CDR2: MNHEY and SVGAGI. Trimming shortened V by 0 bases and J by 1 base, and 6 bases separated the two germline ends. The DNA of the CDR3 is TGTGCCAGCAGTTACTCAGAGTTTAACTATGGCTACACCTTC. Protein: CASSYSEFNYGYTF.

This clonotype was detected many times. V and J are TRBV11-2 and TRBJ2-1, with 12 bases lining up with TRBD2. Germline V CDR1 and CDR2: SGHAT, FQNNGV. The CDR3 spans 16 residues. Germline trimming cut 0 bases from V and 4 bases from J; bases unmatched to any gene: 1. This CDR3 reads CASSLETSGRYNEQFF. Written as DNA, the CDR3 is TGTGCCAGCAGCTTAGAGACTAGCGGGAGATACAATGAGCAGTTCTTC.

This clonotype was counted at least ten times. The chain recombines TRBV5-1 with TRBJ2-1, with 9 bases aligning to TRBD2. V shed 0 bases and J 10 bases; nucleotides not matched to a gene: 8. The CDR3 length is 15 residues. Germline V CDR1 and CDR2: SGHRS, YFSETQ. CDR3 sequence: CASSLAGLALSEQFF. In nucleotides, the CDR3 is TGCGCCAGCAGCTTGGCCGGACTAGCGTTGAGCGAGCAGTTCTTC.

This clonotype has a count of ten or more. The chain is built from TRBV6-5 and TRBJ1-5, with D perhaps matching TRBD1 (5 bases). In germline, CDR1 is MNHEY, CDR2 SVGAGI. The CDR3 totals 15 residues. V gave up 5 bases and J gave up 2 bases, with 13 bases separating them. CDR3 protein: CASSRGGLGNQPQHF. As DNA, the CDR3 is TGTGCCAGCAGTCGGGGCGGTCTAGGCAATCAGCCCCAGCATTTT.

The table lists this clonotype with many counts. The chain combines TRBV7-6 with TRBJ2-3, with TRBD2 matching 9 bases. Looked up from germline, CDR1 is SGHVS and CDR2 is FNYEAQ. V lost 1 base to trimming and J lost 2 bases; unmatched junction nucleotides: 4. The CDR3 runs 16 residues. The CDR3 loop is CASSLESGRTTDTQYF. The CDR3 DNA reads TGTGCCAGCAGCTTAGAAAGCGGGAGGACCACAGATACGCAGTATTTT.

This clonotype showed up many times. The V call is TRBV11-2, the J call TRBJ2-3; D is ambiguous. V gave up 1 base and J gave up 6 bases, with 11 bases separating them. CDR1 is SGHAT, CDR2 FQNNGV, per germline. The CDR3 sequence is 14 residues long. This CDR3 is CASSLGSPRDTQYF. CDR3 nucleotides: TGTGCCAGCAGCTTAGGATCCCCTCGGGATACGCAGTATTTT.

This clonotype was seen ten or more times. V usage is TRBV7-2 and J usage is TRBJ2-7; 7 bases align to TRBD1. Germline trimming cut 5 bases from V and 6 bases from J; bases unmatched to any gene: 7. Per the germline V gene, CDR1 is SGHTA and CDR2 is FQGNSA. CDR3 length: 13 residues. The CDR3 coding sequence is TGTGCCAGCAGCCTTGGACAGGCAGGCGAGCAGTACTTC. The encoded protein is CASSLGQAGEQYF. Complete variable domain (other parts from reference TRBV7-2 and TRBJ2-7): GAGVSQSPSNKVTEKGKDVELRCDPISGHTALYWYRQSLGQGLEFLIYFQGNSAPDKSGLPSDRFSAERTGGSVSTLTIQRTQQEDSAVYLCASSLGQAGEQYFGPGTRLTVT.

This clonotype was seen repeatedly, ten times or more. This chain's CDR3 is CASSSRTGGLALSSYNEQFF. DNA for the CDR3: TGTGCCAGCAGCTCCCGGACCGGAGGACTAGCCCTTAGCTCCTACAATGAGCAGTTCTTC. The rearrangement uses TRBV7-9 and TRBJ2-1, with 8 bases that match TRBD2. This CDR3 has 20 residues. The germline V gene has CDR1 SEHNR and CDR2 FQNEAQ (reference sequence). After removal of 4 bases from V and 0 bases from J, the junction contained 17 bases not matched to a gene.

This clonotype was found many times. This rearrangement joins TRBV29-1 to TRBJ2-7; D may be TRBD1 (6 bases). Germline assignment: CDR1 SQVTM and CDR2 ANQGSEA. The V gene lost 7 bases and the J gene lost 2 bases, with 18 bases spanning the gap. CDR3 length: 14 residues. In DNA form, the CDR3 reads TGCAGCGCCCAAGGGCAGGGGCCAGCCTACGAGCAGTACTTC. It is translated as CSAQGQGPAYEQYF.